Listed below are T cell receptor beta chains from one sample, sequenced in a study of cytomegalovirus exposure and HLA in healthy donors. Sequenced by immunoSEQ multiplex PCR; TCRdb stores in-frame clones only, minus some. The sample has 150,000 or so clones. The source material was PBMCs. Receptors were obtained from a woman aged 45-60 years in good health and CMV-seronegative. Both conserved end residues are part of each CDR3. A D gene is named only where the DNA matches it firmly.

cdr3_aa: CASSYSRGAGQPQHF
j_call: TRBJ1-5
cdr3_length: 15
d_call: .
v_call: TRBV6-5

cdr3_aa: CASSDRFQGRDEQYF
j_call: TRBJ2-7
cdr3_length: 15
d_call: .
v_call: TRBV6-1

cdr3_aa: CASSIDRANTEAFF
j_call: TRBJ1-1
cdr3_length: 14
d_call: TRBD1
v_call: TRBV19

cdr3_aa: CAWSKLRGLRTDTQYF
j_call: TRBJ2-3
cdr3_length: 16
d_call: .
v_call: TRBV30

cdr3_aa: CASSAQGELAYEQYF
j_call: TRBJ2-7
cdr3_length: 15
d_call: TRBD1
v_call: TRBV2

cdr3_aa: CSAGAPYRYTF
j_call: TRBJ1-2
cdr3_length: 11
d_call: .
v_call: TRBV20-1

cdr3_aa: CASSLDLITSGSTDTQYF
j_call: TRBJ2-3
cdr3_length: 18
d_call: TRBD2
v_call: TRBV5-1

cdr3_aa: CASGPREAYSGANVLTF
j_call: TRBJ2-6
cdr3_length: 17
d_call: TRBD2
v_call: TRBV12-5

cdr3_aa: CASMQGADGELFF
j_call: TRBJ2-2
cdr3_length: 13
d_call: TRBD1
v_call: TRBV28

cdr3_aa: CASSLAPDGESGNTIYF
j_call: TRBJ1-3
cdr3_length: 17
d_call: .
v_call: TRBV5-4

cdr3_aa: CASSYDRNNSPLHF
j_call: TRBJ1-6
cdr3_length: 14
d_call: .
v_call: TRBV6-5

cdr3_aa: CASHQGANVLTF
j_call: TRBJ2-6
cdr3_length: 12
d_call: .
v_call: TRBV28

cdr3_aa: CASNPLGGTMNTEAFF
j_call: TRBJ1-1
cdr3_length: 16
d_call: .
v_call: TRBV28

cdr3_aa: CASSRTGVGQETQYF
j_call: TRBJ2-5
cdr3_length: 15
d_call: TRBD1
v_call: TRBV19

cdr3_aa: CASSSSRGGREFF
j_call: TRBJ2-1
cdr3_length: 13
d_call: .
v_call: TRBV19

cdr3_aa: CASSLFPGTSEETQYF
j_call: TRBJ2-5
cdr3_length: 16
d_call: TRBD2
v_call: TRBV5-4

cdr3_aa: CASGPGHLKEKLFF
j_call: TRBJ1-4
cdr3_length: 14
d_call: .
v_call: TRBV9

cdr3_aa: CAWKLVGETQYF
j_call: TRBJ2-5
cdr3_length: 12
d_call: .
v_call: TRBV30

cdr3_aa: CASSRGQDSYEQYF
j_call: TRBJ2-7
cdr3_length: 14
d_call: TRBD1
v_call: TRBV7-9

cdr3_aa: CATSSGTGYMNTEAFF
j_call: TRBJ1-1
cdr3_length: 16
d_call: TRBD1
v_call: TRBV15

cdr3_aa: CASRDSLTEKLFF
j_call: TRBJ1-4
cdr3_length: 13
d_call: .
v_call: TRBV19

cdr3_aa: CASSSQGFGYGYTF
j_call: TRBJ1-2
cdr3_length: 14
d_call: .
v_call: TRBV27

cdr3_aa: CASSPTSGGVSGELFF
j_call: TRBJ2-2
cdr3_length: 16
d_call: TRBD2
v_call: TRBV4-2

cdr3_aa: CSASDRGTGELFF
j_call: TRBJ2-2
cdr3_length: 13
d_call: TRBD1
v_call: TRBV29-1

cdr3_aa: CASSLAGGQTGELFF
j_call: TRBJ2-2
cdr3_length: 15
d_call: TRBD2
v_call: TRBV7-9

cdr3_aa: CASSDTRSYNSPLHF
j_call: TRBJ1-6
cdr3_length: 15
d_call: .
v_call: TRBV2

cdr3_aa: CASSVQGGSPLHF
j_call: TRBJ1-6
cdr3_length: 13
d_call: .
v_call: TRBV2

cdr3_aa: CASSLRQGSYEQYF
j_call: TRBJ2-7
cdr3_length: 14
d_call: TRBD1
v_call: TRBV7-9

cdr3_aa: CATSRETLNMNTEAFF
j_call: TRBJ1-1
cdr3_length: 16
d_call: .
v_call: TRBV15

cdr3_aa: CASSPQGRSYEQYF
j_call: TRBJ2-7
cdr3_length: 14
d_call: .
v_call: TRBV18

cdr3_aa: CASSIPGGIYEQYF
j_call: TRBJ2-7
cdr3_length: 14
d_call: .
v_call: TRBV19

cdr3_aa: CASSSRLVGTGELFF
j_call: TRBJ2-2
cdr3_length: 15
d_call: .
v_call: TRBV7-9

cdr3_aa: CASSLPSGPGHSSTDTQYF
j_call: TRBJ2-3
cdr3_length: 19
d_call: .
v_call: TRBV4-1

cdr3_aa: CASGLPLADRGVAGELFF
j_call: TRBJ2-2
cdr3_length: 18
d_call: TRBD1
v_call: TRBV12-5

cdr3_aa: CASSLYSRETQYF
j_call: TRBJ2-5
cdr3_length: 13
d_call: .
v_call: TRBV7-7

cdr3_aa: CASSLQGAVDEKLFF
j_call: TRBJ1-4
cdr3_length: 15
d_call: TRBD1
v_call: TRBV5-1

cdr3_aa: CASSPPQGAVYGYTF
j_call: TRBJ1-2
cdr3_length: 15
d_call: TRBD1
v_call: TRBV28

cdr3_aa: CASISADTQYF
j_call: TRBJ2-3
cdr3_length: 11
d_call: .
v_call: TRBV6-1

cdr3_aa: CAITGQTSTEAFF
j_call: TRBJ1-1
cdr3_length: 13
d_call: .
v_call: TRBV2

cdr3_aa: CASSMIGFGNTIYF
j_call: TRBJ1-3
cdr3_length: 14
d_call: .
v_call: TRBV19

cdr3_aa: CASSMGQADGELFF
j_call: TRBJ2-2
cdr3_length: 14
d_call: .
v_call: TRBV19

cdr3_aa: CSVVVNTEAFF
j_call: TRBJ1-1
cdr3_length: 11
d_call: .
v_call: TRBV29-1

cdr3_aa: CASSPPAGNEQFF
j_call: TRBJ2-1
cdr3_length: 13
d_call: .
v_call: TRBV9

cdr3_aa: CARTTSGPGELFF
j_call: TRBJ2-2
cdr3_length: 13
d_call: .
v_call: TRBV30

cdr3_aa: CATLRAGDTNYGYTF
j_call: TRBJ1-2
cdr3_length: 15
d_call: .
v_call: TRBV10-3

cdr3_aa: CASSLRYIAVGAGANVLTF
j_call: TRBJ2-6
cdr3_length: 19
d_call: .
v_call: TRBV11-2

cdr3_aa: CASSPAQGRTYEQYF
j_call: TRBJ2-7
cdr3_length: 15
d_call: .
v_call: TRBV18

cdr3_aa: CAISQDRGNSPLHF
j_call: TRBJ1-6
cdr3_length: 14
d_call: TRBD1
v_call: TRBV10-3

cdr3_aa: CASSLGLAGDRSSYEQYF
j_call: TRBJ2-7
cdr3_length: 18
d_call: TRBD2
v_call: TRBV11-2

cdr3_aa: CSVGTSITGNTIYF
j_call: TRBJ1-3
cdr3_length: 14
d_call: .
v_call: TRBV29-1

cdr3_aa: CASSGWGELQYF
j_call: TRBJ2-7
cdr3_length: 12
d_call: .
v_call: TRBV28

cdr3_aa: CASSLGGQVQPQHF
j_call: TRBJ1-5
cdr3_length: 14
d_call: TRBD1
v_call: TRBV7-9

cdr3_aa: CASNRPGRGQETQYF
j_call: TRBJ2-5
cdr3_length: 15
d_call: TRBD2
v_call: TRBV28

cdr3_aa: CASRVPGHAYEQYF
j_call: TRBJ2-7
cdr3_length: 14
d_call: .
v_call: TRBV6-5

cdr3_aa: CASSGRGFILNQPQHF
j_call: TRBJ1-5
cdr3_length: 16
d_call: .
v_call: TRBV14

cdr3_aa: CASSERGATYEQYF
j_call: TRBJ2-7
cdr3_length: 14
d_call: .
v_call: TRBV25-1

cdr3_aa: CASSIYPTVKETQYF
j_call: TRBJ2-5
cdr3_length: 15
d_call: .
v_call: TRBV19

cdr3_aa: CASGGVAGTDTLYF
j_call: TRBJ2-3
cdr3_length: 14
d_call: TRBD2
v_call: TRBV2

cdr3_aa: CASSLRPSDNGELFF
j_call: TRBJ2-2
cdr3_length: 15
d_call: .
v_call: TRBV5-1

cdr3_aa: CATRRRERGEKLFF
j_call: TRBJ1-4
cdr3_length: 14
d_call: .
v_call: TRBV6-6